This T cell receptor (beta chain) appears in the sequencing data of a study of cytomegalovirus exposure and HLA in healthy donors. Study-wide context: In terms of ancestry, the Caucasian-associated cluster contained 75% to 90% of the approximately 400 genotyped donors. Overall study results and limits: Earlier findings revealed that most TCR beta V segments proved productive either about 87% or about 30% of the time.

With 60 Vbeta and 13 Jbeta primers, the PCR was carried out. Assay used: immunoSEQ multiplex PCR; TCRdb lists only in-frame clones, some missing. The sample includes 100,000 to 150,000 clones, 15% of them seen just once. V was shortened by 3 bases and J by 3 bases, with 8 bases between the two germline ends. The CDR3 has 14 amino acids. Germline V CDR1 and CDR2: MGHDK, SYGVNS. This clone appeared a few times. Its specificity is unknown. This TCR derives from a woman younger than 35 in good health and CMV-seronegative. The chain links TRBV25-1 to TRBJ2-2, with D tentatively TRBD1 (6 bases). Input material: PBMCs. CDR3 in DNA: TGTGCCAGCAGTGACAGGGGAGACACCGGGGAGCTGTTTTTT. As protein: CASSDRGDTGELFF.